The 25 T cell receptor beta chains given below trace back to one sample, sequenced in a study of CD8+ T cells in alopecia areata. After isolation, RNA underwent reverse transcription to generate cDNA as the sequencing template. Produced via immunoSEQ multiplex PCR; TCRdb's table is partial and in-frame only. The sample gives some 130,000 clones, approximately 49% of which show up once; roughly 20% is in the top ten. The material sequenced was CD8+ T cells sorted from blood, taken at week 0. The receptors derive from a human donor with alopecia areata.

This clone was found a few times. V gene TRBV6-5 combines with J gene TRBJ2-7; no reliable D call. V was trimmed by 0 bases and J by 2 bases, leaving 8 bases between them. The CDR3 length is 14 residues. Per the germline V gene, CDR1 is MNHEY and CDR2 is SVGAGI. CDR3 loop: CASSYSHTTYEQYF. The CDR3 DNA is TGTGCCAGCAGTTACTCGCACACAACCTACGAGCAGTACTTC.

The rearrangement joins TRBV27 to TRBJ2-3; 11 nucleotides align to TRBD2. V was clipped by 4 bases and J by 6 bases; unmatched bases: 6. Germline V gives CDR1 MNHEY, CDR2 SMNVEV (reference sequence). The CDR3 totals 15 residues. The CDR3 nucleotides are TGTGCCAGCAGTTCACTAGCGGGGGCCTTGGATACGCAGTATTTT. This encodes CASSSLAGALDTQYF.

This chain joins TRBV21-1 and TRBJ1-2. TRBV21-1 is given as a pseudogene. The CDR3 is made up of 15 amino acids. The CDR3 loop is CASSCKPGAGYGYTF. The CDR3, as DNA: TGTGCCAGCAGCTGTAAGCCCGGGGCGGGCTATGGCTACACCTTC.

This clone was recorded a few times. The J gene is TRBJ2-1, the V gene TRBV19, with TRBD2 matching 12 bases. This CDR3 has 15 amino acids. The junction had 3 bases not matched to a gene; V was cut back by 2 bases and J by 7 bases. Germline CDR1 and CDR2: LNHDA and SQIVND (reference sequence). The CDR3 DNA reads as TGTGCCAGTAGTATACTACTAGCGGGGGGTAATGAGCAGTTCTTC. Its translation: CASSILLAGGNEQFF.

This sequence joins TRBV4-2 and TRBJ2-7; TRBD1 is a possible D gene (6 bases). The germline CDR1 and CDR2 sequences are LGHNA and YNFKEQ. Trimming took off 1 base at V and 2 bases at J, with 6 bases between the two ends. The CDR3 runs 13 residues. The CDR3 DNA reads as TGTGCCAGCAGCCAAGGACAGGCCTACGAGCAGTACTTC. Residues: CASSQGQAYEQYF.

This clone was recorded at least ten times. The chain carries TRBV6-4 and TRBJ2-3, with D uncertain. The V gene lost 0 bases and the J gene lost 1 base, with 5 bases spanning the gap. The CDR3 runs 14 residues. Germline V gene lookup returns CDR1 MRHNA and CDR2 SNTAGT. DNA for the CDR3: TGTGCCAGCAGTGACTCGGCGGGCACAGATACGCAGTATTTT. Encoded protein: CASSDSAGTDTQYF.

V and J are TRBV29-1 and TRBJ2-2; D not certain. V lost 4 bases, J lost 3 bases, and 6 bases lay in between. Germline V lookup: CDR1 SQVTM, CDR2 ANQGSEA. The CDR3 runs to 12 residues. The CDR3 nucleotides are TGCAGCGTTGGGGGATACACCGGGGAGCTGTTTTTT. This translates into CSVGGYTGELFF.

The gene calls are TRBV6-5 and TRBJ2-1, with D possibly matching TRBD1 (6 bases). The V end lost 4 bases, the J end lost 5 bases, and 15 bases lay between the germline ends. The CDR3 totals 15 residues. Per germline, CDR1 MNHEY and CDR2 SVGAGI. The CDR3 DNA follows: TGTGCCAGCAGTTCCCTCGAGACAGGAGACAATGAGCAGTTCTTC. Its protein is CASSSLETGDNEQFF.

The chain uses TRBV7-2 and TRBJ2-1, with TRBD2 matching 8 bases. With 5 bases clipped from V and 12 bases from J, the junction kept 9 bases outside the gene matches. This CDR3 is built from 13 residues. Germline lookup yields CDR1 SGHTA and CDR2 FQGNSA. The CDR3 spells CASSNSRAGGQFF. The DNA of the CDR3 is TGTGCCAGCAGCAATTCCCGGGCGGGGGGGCAGTTCTTC.

The chain combines TRBV7-8 with TRBJ1-1; D not resolved. The CDR3 has 14 residues. The germline V gene has CDR1 SGHVS and CDR2 FQNEAQ. Trimming took off 2 bases at V and 0 bases at J, with 7 bases between the two ends. The CDR3 coding sequence is TGTGCCAGCAGCTTACCAGAATTGAACACTGAAGCTTTCTTT. Residues: CASSLPELNTEAFF.

This clone showed up just a few times. The chain joins TRBV7-9 to TRBJ1-1; 8 bases are a match to TRBD1. The germline gives CDR1 SEHNR, CDR2 FQNEAQ (reference sequence). The V segment lost 3 bases and the J segment 7 bases; nucleotides outside the gene matches: 7. The CDR3 sequence is 14 residues long. CDR3 region: CASSLPDRAIEAFF. CDR3 nucleotides: TGTGCCAGCAGCTTGCCGGACAGGGCCATTGAAGCTTTCTTT. Full variable domain (rest looked up from reference TRBV7-9 and TRBJ1-1): DTGVSQNPRHKITKRGQNVTFRCDPISEHNRLYWYRQTLGQGPEFLTYFQNEAQLEKSRLLSDRFSAERPKGSFSTLEIQRTEQGDSAMYLCASSLPDRAIEAFFGQGTRLTVV.

This clone occurred a few times. The chain links TRBV7-3 to TRBJ1-1, with no clear D. This CDR3 spans 13 amino acids. The V end lost 0 bases, the J end lost 7 bases, and 9 bases lay between the germline ends. Germline V gives CDR1 SGHTA, CDR2 FQGTGA. CDR3 sequence: CASSLTASREAFF. The CDR3 DNA sequence: TGTGCCAGCAGCTTAACGGCCTCACGTGAAGCTTTCTTT.

The CDR3, as DNA: TGTGCCAGCAGCTTATCAGGGGATGGGACCCAGTACTTC. Translating gives CASSLSGDGTQYF. This rearrangement joins TRBV7-3 to TRBJ2-5, with D possibly matching TRBD1 (6 bases). CDR1 is SGHTA, CDR2 FQGTGA, per germline. The CDR3 has 13 amino acids. V was clipped by 2 bases and J by 7 bases, with 11 bases between them.

This clone turned up a few times. The gene calls are TRBV13 and TRBJ2-2; 7 positions match TRBD2. V shed 6 bases, J shed 5 bases, and the junction held 9 bases outside the gene matches. From germline, CDR1 is PRHDT and CDR2 FYEKMQ (reference sequence). CDR3 length: 15 residues. The CDR3 DNA follows: TGTGCCAGCAGGGGCCCCCTTAGCGGGACCGGGGAGCTGTTTTTT. Protein product: CASRGPLSGTGELFF.

This clone turned up a few times. The chain links TRBV29-1 to TRBJ1-1; D is unclear. This CDR3 region has 16 residues. The V end was cut by 0 bases, the J end by 7 bases, with 21 bases between. CDR1 SQVTM and CDR2 ANQGSEA come from the germline V gene. The CDR3 loop reads CSVEEPPPDYLLEAFF. The CDR3 DNA reads as TGCAGCGTTGAAGAACCCCCACCTGACTACTTACTTGAAGCTTTCTTT. The whole variable domain, remainder taken from reference TRBV29-1 and TRBJ1-1, is SAVISQKPSRDICQRGTSLTIQCQVDSQVTMMFWYRQQPGQSLTLIATANQGSEATYESGFVIDKFPISRPNLTFSTLTVSNMSPEDSSIYLCSVEEPPPDYLLEAFFGQGTRLTVV.

This clone was counted a few times. The rearrangement joins TRBV7-2 to TRBJ2-7; 7 bases agree with TRBD2. This CDR3 comprises 14 residues. Unmatched junction bases numbered 8, after V lost 5 bases and J lost 4 bases. Germline CDR1 SGHTA, CDR2 FQGNSA. CDR3 sequence: CASSELGGRYEQYF. Written as DNA, the CDR3 is TGTGCCAGCAGCGAACTCGGGGGGAGATACGAGCAGTACTTC.

The V and J genes are TRBV4-1 and TRBJ2-5; D may be TRBD1 (5 bases). The CDR3 has 15 amino acids. With 1 base removed from V and 2 bases from J, the gap between germline ends came to 11 bases. In germline, CDR1 is MGHRA, CDR2 YSYEKL. The CDR3 protein is CASSQALQVQETQYF. Here the CDR3 DNA reads TGCGCCAGCAGCCAAGCGTTACAGGTTCAAGAGACCCAGTACTTC.

This clone appeared a few times. V and J are TRBV30 and TRBJ1-5; tentative D call: TRBD1 (6 bases). This CDR3 spans 14 amino acids. The V gene lost 1 base and the J gene lost 0 bases, with 7 bases spanning the gap. CDR1 is GTSNPN and CDR2 is SVGIG in the germline V gene (reference sequence). The CDR3 reads CAWSGTVSNQPQHF. The CDR3 DNA follows: TGTGCCTGGAGTGGGACAGTTAGCAATCAGCCCCAGCATTTT.

Ten or more counts support this clone. The chain carries TRBV6-5 and TRBJ2-2, with 10 bases that match TRBD1. Germline trimming cut 5 bases from V and 6 bases from J; bases unmatched to any gene: 3. The CDR3 is 14 amino acids. CDR1 and CDR2 from the germline V gene are MNHEY and SVGAGI. Here the CDR3 reads CASSTGTGAGELFF. The CDR3 DNA is TGTGCCAGCAGTACCGGGACAGGGGCCGGGGAGCTGTTTTTT.

The J gene is TRBJ1-2, the V gene TRBV10-3; TRBD1 matches 7 bases. Germline loops: CDR1 ENHRY, CDR2 SYGVKD. Trimming took 4 bases from V and 1 from J; bases not matched to a gene: 3. The CDR3 totals 14 residues. The CDR3 DNA reads TGTGCCATCAGTGGACAGGGCGTTAACTATGGCTACACCTTC. Its protein product is CAISGQGVNYGYTF.

The V gene is TRBV9, the J gene TRBJ2-1, with 10 bases fitting TRBD1. J gave up 5 bases and V 3 bases, and 5 bases lay outside the gene matches. This CDR3 has 15 residues. Germline V gene data show CDR1 as SGDLS and CDR2 as YYNGEE. For the CDR3, the DNA is TGTGCCAGCAGCGGCTGGACAGGGGGTGACAATGAGCAGTTCTTC. This encodes CASSGWTGGDNEQFF.

This clone occurred a few times. It may be a read error: a sequence one base away is much more abundant. The J gene is TRBJ2-5, the V gene TRBV5-4; 10 bases map to TRBD2. Per the germline V gene, CDR1 is SGHNT and CDR2 is YYREEE (reference sequence). This CDR3 contains 15 residues. J lost 1 base, V lost 4 bases, and 4 bases had no gene match. The CDR3 sequence: CASSQERGGQETQYF. The CDR3 DNA sequence: TGTGCCAGCAGCCAAGAGCGGGGGGGCCAAGAGACCCAGTACTTC.

This sequence joins TRBV5-4 and TRBJ1-1, with 7 bases that match TRBD1. With V trimmed by 0 bases and J by 3 bases, 2 bases remained unmatched. Germline CDR1 SGHNT, CDR2 YYREEE (reference sequence). The CDR3 has 14 amino acids. The CDR3 sequence: CASSLDRGYTEAFF. In DNA, the CDR3 is TGTGCCAGCAGCTTGGACAGGGGATACACTGAAGCTTTCTTT. The full variable domain, completed using reference TRBV5-4 and TRBJ1-1, is ETGVTQSPTHLIKTRGQQVTLRCSSQSGHNTVSWYQQALGQGPQFIFQYYREEENGRGNFPPRFSGLQFPNYSSELNVNALELDDSALYLCASSLDRGYTEAFFGQGTRLTVV.

This clone was observed a few times. The genes are TRBV29-1 and TRBJ1-1; TRBD1 is a possible D gene (5 bases). The ends were cut back, 4 bases at V and 11 bases at J, with 17 bases in the middle. CDR1 is SQVTM and CDR2 is ANQGSEA in the germline V gene. The CDR3 totals 12 residues. CDR3 in amino acids: CSVGDPELGAFF. The CDR3 DNA sequence: TGCAGCGTTGGGGACCCAGAGTTAGGGGCTTTCTTT.

CDR3 coding DNA: TGTGCCAGCAGCACAACAGCGTACCAAGAGACCCAGTACTTC. Translation: CASSTTAYQETQYF. The gene calls are TRBV13 and TRBJ2-5; D uncertain. CDR3 size: 14 residues. Trimming removed 5 bases at V and 0 bases at J, with 10 bases between. The germline gives CDR1 PRHDT, CDR2 FYEKMQ (reference sequence).